This TCR beta chain was identified during a study of cytomegalovirus exposure and HLA in healthy donors. The PCR had 60 Vbeta and 13 Jbeta primers. Sequenced by immunoSEQ multiplex PCR; TCRdb stores in-frame clones only, minus some. The sample yields about 170,000 clones, around 80% seen once. This clonotype was sampled from a woman aged 45 to 65 in good health and CMV-seropositive. The sequencing input was PBMCs.

The CDR3 DNA reads TGCGCCAGCAGCTTGGCGGGACAGAGCAATCAGCCCCAGCATTTT. Translating it yields CASSLAGQSNQPQHF. This rearrangement joins TRBV5-1 to TRBJ1-5, with 7 bases identical to TRBD1. The length of the CDR3 is 15 residues. The ends lost 0 bases at V and 1 base at J; junction bases unmatched: 1. The germline V gene has CDR1 SGHRS and CDR2 YFSETQ.